The 24 T cell receptor beta chains below all came from one sample that was sequenced in a study of shared clonotypes between healthy human individuals. Assay used: immunoSEQ multiplex PCR; TCRdb lists only in-frame clones, some missing. This table has about 730,000 clones, about two thirds appearing once. The source material was memory CD4+ T cells sorted from blood. Subset here: CD45RA-negative fraction. The receptor source for this set is a woman aged 25 to 39 in good health.

The V and J genes are TRBV18 and TRBJ2-7; weak D call: TRBD1 (5 bases). CDR3 length: 14 residues. The germline gives CDR1 KGHSH, CDR2 LQKENI. Trimming pared 3 bases from V and 0 bases from J, leaving 9 bases between. In nucleotides, the CDR3 is TGTGCCAGCTCACCGGACACTGTCTCCTACGAGCAGTACTTC. Amino acid sequence: CASSPDTVSYEQYF.

As regards this clone: Other nucleotide sequences from this sample produce the same CDR3. The V gene is TRBV5-1, the J gene TRBJ2-3; 7 bases agree with TRBD1. This CDR3 contains 14 residues. Trimming cost V 2 bases and J 1 base; bases outside gene matches: 1. The V gene's germline CDR1 is SGHRS and CDR2 YFSETQ. For the CDR3, the DNA is TGCGCCAGCAGCTTCGGACAGGGCACAGATACGCAGTATTTT. Its protein is CASSFGQGTDTQYF.

About this clone: The same CDR3 is also encoded by other DNA sequences in this sample. The chain joins TRBV5-1 to TRBJ2-1, with 11 bases that match TRBD2. The V segment lost 4 bases and the J segment 4 bases; nucleotides outside the gene matches: 4. This CDR3 spans 15 amino acids. Germline lookup yields CDR1 SGHRS and CDR2 YFSETQ. CDR3 residues: CASSPSSGGYNEQFF. DNA for the CDR3: TGCGCCAGCAGCCCGTCTAGCGGGGGGTACAATGAGCAGTTCTTC.

This clone was counted only a few times. The chain uses TRBV2 and TRBJ2-5, with D perhaps TRBD1 (6 bases). The germline gives CDR1 SNHLY, CDR2 FYNNEI. The CDR3 sequence is 12 residues long. Trimming stripped 7 bases from V and 4 bases from J, with 10 bases between. CDR3 amino acids: CASNGQSETQYF. The CDR3 DNA is TGTGCCAGCAATGGACAGTCAGAGACCCAGTACTTC. Full variable domain (outside the CDR3, taken from reference TRBV2 and TRBJ2-5): EPEVTQTPSHQVTQMGQEVILRCVPISNHLYFYWYRQILGQKVEFLVSFYNNEISEKSEIFDDQFSVERPDGSNFTLKIRSTKLEDSAMYFCASNGQSETQYFGPGTRLLVL.

The chain links TRBV9 to TRBJ2-2; D might be TRBD1 (6 bases). Deletions cut 5 bases from V and 2 bases from J, with 10 bases between. CDR1 and CDR2 from the germline V gene are SGDLS and YYNGEE. This CDR3 has 14 residues. This CDR3 is CASRGQINTGELFF. CDR3 in DNA: TGTGCCAGCAGAGGACAGATTAACACCGGGGAGCTGTTTTTT.

V is TRBV28 and J is TRBJ2-1; the match to TRBD2 covers 14 bases. The J segment lost 8 bases and the V segment lost 6 bases, leaving 15 bases of the junction unmatched. Germline-derived CDR1 and CDR2 are MDHEN and SYDVKM. The CDR3 length is 18 residues. The CDR3 loop reads CASSSNGVGTSGSDEQFF. The CDR3 nucleotides are TGTGCCAGCAGCTCAAACGGAGTCGGGACTAGCGGGAGTGATGAGCAGTTCTTC. The whole variable domain, filled in from reference TRBV28 and TRBJ2-1, reads DVKVTQSSRYLVKRTGEKVFLECVQDMDHENMFWYRQDPGLGLRLIYFSYDVKMKEKGDIPEGYSVSREKKERFSLILESASTNQTSMYLCASSSNGVGTSGSDEQFFGPGTRLTVL.

The table lists this clone with many counts. V and J are TRBV7-8 and TRBJ2-1; TRBD2 matches 9 bases. Germline values: CDR1 SGHVS, CDR2 FQNEAQ. V lost 1 base and J lost 5; bases outside the gene matches: 3. The CDR3 length is 15 residues. The CDR3, as DNA: TGTGCCAGCAGCTTAGTCCTAGCGGGGCACAATGAGCAGTTCTTC. Amino acid sequence: CASSLVLAGHNEQFF.

This clone was seen once. The CDR3 is CASSPASGINEQFF. CDR3 DNA: TGTGCCAGCAGTCCCGCGTCCGGGATTAATGAGCAGTTCTTC. The chain joins TRBV28 to TRBJ2-1; D is possibly TRBD2 (5 bases). Trimming left V 5 bases short and J 7 bases short, with 15 bases between. Per the germline V gene, CDR1 is MDHEN and CDR2 is SYDVKM. CDR3 size: 14 residues.

The chain employs TRBV25-1 and TRBJ2-1; maybe TRBD2 (5 bases). V was clipped by 2 bases and J by 12 bases, with 23 bases between them. Germline assignment: CDR1 MGHDK and CDR2 SYGVNS. CDR3 length: 16 amino acids. CDR3 bases: TGTGCCAGCAGTGAAGGAGCGGCCCCCCACAATGAAGGGCAGTTCTTC. This encodes CASSEGAAPHNEGQFF.

The rearrangement links TRBV11-1 to TRBJ2-1, with D unclear. The CDR3 loop spans 14 amino acids. Per the germline V gene, CDR1 is SGHAT and CDR2 is FQDESV (reference sequence). Trimming shortened V by 0 bases and J by 7 bases, and 10 bases separated the two germline ends. DNA of the CDR3: TGTGCCAGCAGCTTAGCGGGTGGCCCTAATGAGCAGTTCTTC. It codes for CASSLAGGPNEQFF. The variable domain in full, completed from reference TRBV11-1 and TRBJ2-1, reads EAEVAQSPRYKITEKSQAVAFWCDPISGHATLYWYRQILGQGPELLVQFQDESVVDDSQLPKDRFSAERLKGVDSTLKIQPAELGDSAMYLCASSLAGGPNEQFFGPGTRLTVL.

The chain recombines TRBV18 with TRBJ1-1; no clear D gene. CDR1 and CDR2 from the germline V gene are KGHSH and LQKENI. CDR3 length equals 17 residues. V lost 0 bases to trimming and J lost 0 bases, with 14 bases between them. The CDR3 sequence: CASSPPGSYSLNTEAFF. The CDR3 DNA is TGTGCCAGCTCACCACCGGGCAGCTACAGTTTGAACACTGAAGCTTTCTTT.

The V call is TRBV11-3, the J call TRBJ2-1; 8 nucleotides match TRBD2. The junction had 1 base not matched to a gene; V was cut back by 0 bases and J by 3 bases. The CDR3 runs 15 residues. The V gene's germline CDR1 is SGHNT and CDR2 YENEEA. CDR3 in amino acids: CASSLDGRDYNEQFF. In nucleotides, the CDR3 is TGTGCCAGCAGCTTAGACGGGAGGGACTACAATGAGCAGTTCTTC.

The J gene is TRBJ2-3, the V gene TRBV4-2; 7 bases align to TRBD2. This CDR3 region has 17 residues. Germline-derived CDR1 and CDR2 are LGHNA and YNFKEQ. The V gene end was trimmed by 0 bases and the J gene end by 1 base; junction bases not matched to a gene: 7. The CDR3 loop reads CASSQDRGGVGTDTQYF. The CDR3 coding sequence is TGTGCCAGCAGCCAAGATCGCGGGGGAGTAGGCACAGATACGCAGTATTTT.

The gene calls are TRBV7-9 and TRBJ1-4; D unclear. Trimming cost V 4 bases and J 8 bases, with 17 bases left between them. Germline V gives CDR1 SEHNR, CDR2 FQNEAQ (reference sequence). CDR3 length: 15 residues. CDR3 nucleotide sequence: TGTGCCAGCAGCTCAATTCTGATGGGCAGGGAAAAACTGTTTTTT. This translates into CASSSILMGREKLFF.

This clone occurred a few times. J is TRBJ2-2 and V is TRBV5-4; TRBD2 is a possible D gene (6 bases). CDR1 SGHNT and CDR2 YYREEE come from the germline V gene (reference sequence). Trimming took 4 bases from V and 4 from J, leaving 20 bases between them. The length of the CDR3 is 17 residues. This CDR3 reads CASSPLGPQGGTGELFF. The DNA of the CDR3 is TGTGCCAGCAGCCCCCTAGGTCCCCAGGGAGGCACCGGGGAGCTGTTTTTT.

The chain recombines TRBV11-2 with TRBJ2-1, with D uncertain. CDR1 SGHAT and CDR2 FQNNGV come from the germline V gene. The CDR3 extends over 18 amino acids. Trimming stripped 5 bases from V and 0 bases from J, with 20 bases between. In nucleotides, the CDR3 is TGTGCCAGCAGCACCGGTGGGCGAGCCTCCTCCTCCTACAATGAGCAGTTCTTC. Translation: CASSTGGRASSSYNEQFF.

This clone turned up a few times. This chain connects TRBV28 to TRBJ1-4; the D is unclear. Trimming stripped 5 bases from V and 7 bases from J, with 26 bases between. The CDR3 has 18 residues. Germline lookup yields CDR1 MDHEN and CDR2 SYDVKM. The CDR3 region has the DNA TGTGCCAGCAGTCACCGAAGAGCGTCACCCATATGGGGTGAAAAACTGTTTTTT. This encodes CASSHRRASPIWGEKLFF.

This chain links TRBV19 with TRBJ2-3; D is perhaps TRBD2 (5 bases). V was clipped by 6 bases and J by 4 bases, with 23 bases between them. CDR1 is LNHDA and CDR2 is SQIVND in the germline V gene (reference sequence). CDR3 length: 17 residues. CDR3 protein: CASSTLGRGSRADTQYF. DNA of the CDR3: TGTGCCAGTAGCACCCTAGGACGGGGTTCGAGGGCAGATACGCAGTATTTT.

This sequence joins TRBV27 and TRBJ2-7, with TRBD1 matching over 7 bases. After removal of 1 base from V and 6 bases from J, the junction contained 12 bases not matched to a gene. Germline CDR1 and CDR2: MNHEY and SMNVEV (reference sequence). CDR3 length equals 16 residues. Here the CDR3 DNA reads TGTGCCAGCAGTTTATGGTCACAGGGGAACCGGATCGAGCAGTACTTC. Protein: CASSLWSQGNRIEQYF.

V is TRBV30 and J is TRBJ2-7; unclear D gene. This CDR3 contains 14 residues. Germline CDR1 and CDR2: GTSNPN and SVGIG (reference sequence). The ends were cut back, 1 base at V and 2 bases at J, with 12 bases in the middle. CDR3 region: CAWSAPWPAYEQYF. DNA for the CDR3: TGTGCCTGGAGTGCGCCCTGGCCTGCCTACGAGCAGTACTTC.

This clone was recorded only once. This chain connects TRBV5-1 to TRBJ2-5; 10 bases map to TRBD2. The junction had 9 bases not matched to a gene; V was cut back by 5 bases and J by 2 bases. The CDR3 totals 16 residues. CDR1 is SGHRS and CDR2 is YFSETQ in the germline V gene. The CDR3 DNA reads TGCGCCAGCAGAGCCTCACCGGGACTAGCGCAAGAGACCCAGTACTTC. Amino acids: CASRASPGLAQETQYF.

The chain combines TRBV18 with TRBJ2-5; D call uncertain. Per the germline V gene, CDR1 is KGHSH and CDR2 is LQKENI. This CDR3 is built from 14 residues. V lost 1 base and J lost 3, with 9 bases in between. The CDR3, as DNA: TGTGCCAGCTCACCACGTCCACTGGAAGAGACCCAGTACTTC. This codes for CASSPRPLEETQYF.

On this clone itself: A clone one base away is much larger, so this may be a read error. The chain uses TRBV28 and TRBJ1-3; D is undetermined. V was clipped by 5 bases and J by 1 base, with 3 bases between them. The CDR3 is made up of 12 amino acids. Germline CDR1 reads MDHEN; CDR2 reads SYDVKM. CDR3 amino acids: CASSVSGNTIYF. CDR3 sequence (DNA): TGTGCCAGCAGTGTGTCTGGAAACACCATATATTTT.

The chain carries TRBV28 and TRBJ1-3; perhaps TRBD1 as D (5 bases). V was pared by 2 bases and J by 1 base, with 12 bases between. The CDR3 covers 16 residues. Germline lookup yields CDR1 MDHEN and CDR2 SYDVKM. The CDR3 is CASSLGGYESGNTIYF. In nucleotides, the CDR3 is TGTGCCAGCAGTTTAGGGGGATACGAATCTGGAAACACCATATATTTT.